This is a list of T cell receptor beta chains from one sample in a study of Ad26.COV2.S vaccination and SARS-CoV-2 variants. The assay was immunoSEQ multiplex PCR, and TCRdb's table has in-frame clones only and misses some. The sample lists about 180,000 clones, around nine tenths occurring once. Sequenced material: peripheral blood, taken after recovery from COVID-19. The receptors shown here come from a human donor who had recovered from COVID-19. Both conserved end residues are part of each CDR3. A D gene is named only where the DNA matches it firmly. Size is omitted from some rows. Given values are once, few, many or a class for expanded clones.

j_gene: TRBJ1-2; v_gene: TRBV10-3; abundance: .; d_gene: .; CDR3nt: TGTGCCATCACTGATACGCCTGGGGGGATTACTGGCTACACCTTC; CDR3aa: CAITDTPGGITGYTF
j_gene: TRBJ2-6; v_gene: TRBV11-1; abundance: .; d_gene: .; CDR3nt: TGTGCCAGCAGCTCTTTCGATGGGGCCAACGTCCTGACTTTC; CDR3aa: CASSSFDGANVLTF
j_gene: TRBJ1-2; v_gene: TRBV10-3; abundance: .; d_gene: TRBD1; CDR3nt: TGTGCCATCAGGAATCAGGGGGGACAGGGAACTAACTATGGCTACACCTTC; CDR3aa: CAIRNQGGQGTNYGYTF
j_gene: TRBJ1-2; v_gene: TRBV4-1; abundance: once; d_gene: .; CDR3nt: TGCGCCAGCAGCCAAGCCCCACAAGAAGGCTATGGCTACACCTTC; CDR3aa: CASSQAPQEGYGYTF
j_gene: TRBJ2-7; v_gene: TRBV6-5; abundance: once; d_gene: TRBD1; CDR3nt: TGTGCCAGCAGAACTCCGGGACAGGGCTACGAGCAGTACTTC; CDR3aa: CASRTPGQGYEQYF
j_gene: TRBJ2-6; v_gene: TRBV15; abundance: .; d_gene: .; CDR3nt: TGTGCCACCAGCAGAGTACCGGGGACCACTGGGGCCAACGTCCTGACTTTC; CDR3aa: CATSRVPGTTGANVLTF
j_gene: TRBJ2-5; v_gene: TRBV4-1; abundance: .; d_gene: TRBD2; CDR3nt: TGCGCCAGCAGCCACCAACTAGCGGGGGGCGATGAGACCCAGTACTTC; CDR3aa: CASSHQLAGGDETQYF
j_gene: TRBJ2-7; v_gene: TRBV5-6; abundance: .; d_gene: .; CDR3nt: TGTGCCAGCACACGAGCAGCCCGGGGCTACGAGCAGTACTTC; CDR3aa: CASTRAARGYEQYF
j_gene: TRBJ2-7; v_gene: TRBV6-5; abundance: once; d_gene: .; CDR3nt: TGTGCCAGCAGTTACTCGACCAGCTACGAGCAGTACTTC; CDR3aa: CASSYSTSYEQYF
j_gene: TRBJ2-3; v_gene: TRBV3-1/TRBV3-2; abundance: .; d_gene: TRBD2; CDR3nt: TGTGCCAGCGCACCAACGGGGCTAGCGGTTCCAAGTGATACGCAGTATTTT; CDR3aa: CASAPTGLAVPSDTQYF
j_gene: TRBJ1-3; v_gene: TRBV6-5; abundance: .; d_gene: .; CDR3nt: TGTGCCAGCACCCGGGGGGTCGGGGGAAACACCATATATTTT; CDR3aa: CASTRGVGGNTIYF
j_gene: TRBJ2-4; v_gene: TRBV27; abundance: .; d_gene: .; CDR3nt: TGTGCCAGTAGAGGGACAAGTAAAAACATTCAGTACTTC; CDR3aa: CASRGTSKNIQYF
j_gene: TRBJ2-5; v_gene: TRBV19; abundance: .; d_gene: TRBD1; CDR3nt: TGTGCCAGTAGTATGTACAGGGGGCAGAAAGAGACCCAGTACTTC; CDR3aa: CASSMYRGQKETQYF
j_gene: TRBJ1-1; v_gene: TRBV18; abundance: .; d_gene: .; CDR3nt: TGTGCCAGCTCACCCCAGGGGAAGAACACTGAAGCTTTCTTT; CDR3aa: CASSPQGKNTEAFF
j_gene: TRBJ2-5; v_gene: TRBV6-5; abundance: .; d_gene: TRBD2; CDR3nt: TGTGCCAGCACTCATTCACTGGGGACTAGCGGGACCCAGTACTTC; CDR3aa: CASTHSLGTSGTQYF
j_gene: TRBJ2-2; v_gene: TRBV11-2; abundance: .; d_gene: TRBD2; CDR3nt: TGTGCCAGCAGCTTATGGGGGGGAACAGCCGGGGAGCTGTTTTTT; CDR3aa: CASSLWGGTAGELFF
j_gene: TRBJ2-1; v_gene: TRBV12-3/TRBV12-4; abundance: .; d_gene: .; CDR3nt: TGTGCCAGCAGTTTTAGCAGGAATGAGCAGTTCTTC; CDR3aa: CASSFSRNEQFF
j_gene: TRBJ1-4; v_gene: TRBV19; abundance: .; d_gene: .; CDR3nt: TGTGCCAGTCATCCCGGACAGTATAATGAAAAACTGTTTTTT; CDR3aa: CASHPGQYNEKLFF
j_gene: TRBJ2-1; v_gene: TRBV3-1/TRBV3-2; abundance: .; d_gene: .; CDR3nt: TGTGCCAGCAGCCCCGCTCTCTACAATGAGCAGTTCTTC; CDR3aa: CASSPALYNEQFF
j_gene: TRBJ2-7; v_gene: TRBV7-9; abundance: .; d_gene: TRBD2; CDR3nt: TGTGCCAGCAGCTCGGGACTAGCGGGGTGGCGGCGCTACGAGCAGTACTTC; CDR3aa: CASSSGLAGWRRYEQYF
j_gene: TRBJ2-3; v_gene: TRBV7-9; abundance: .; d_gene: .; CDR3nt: TGTGCCAGCAGCGGACGCGAGGGGCATACAGATACGCAGTATTTT; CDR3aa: CASSGREGHTDTQYF
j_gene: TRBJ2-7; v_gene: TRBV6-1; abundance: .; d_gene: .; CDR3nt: TGTGCCAGCAGTGAAGCGCGTTGGACGGAATCCTACGAGCAGTACTTC; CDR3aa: CASSEARWTESYEQYF
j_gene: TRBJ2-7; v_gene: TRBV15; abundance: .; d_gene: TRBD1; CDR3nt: TGTGCCACCAGCAGAGACAGGGGGCTCTACGAGCAGTACTTC; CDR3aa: CATSRDRGLYEQYF